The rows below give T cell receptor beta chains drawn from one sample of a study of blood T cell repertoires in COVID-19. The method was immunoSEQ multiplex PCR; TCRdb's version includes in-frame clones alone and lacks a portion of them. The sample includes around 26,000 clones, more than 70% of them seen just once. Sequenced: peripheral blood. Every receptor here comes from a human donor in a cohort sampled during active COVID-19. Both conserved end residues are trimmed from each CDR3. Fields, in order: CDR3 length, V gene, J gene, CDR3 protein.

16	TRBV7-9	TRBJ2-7	ASSFTLGLAGTPYEQY
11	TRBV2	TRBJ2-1	ASSVSVTNEQF
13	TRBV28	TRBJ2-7	ASSPPGTPFYEQY
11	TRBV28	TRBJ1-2	ASRTGSGVGYT
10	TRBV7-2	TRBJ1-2	ASSFAGDGYT
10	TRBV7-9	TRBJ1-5	ASSFGGQPQH
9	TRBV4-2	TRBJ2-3	ASSGGGTQY
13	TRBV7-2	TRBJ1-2	ASSLADRGNYGYT
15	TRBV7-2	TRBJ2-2	ASRPAGTGGGTGELF
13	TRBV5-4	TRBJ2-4	ASSPGLSRQNIQY
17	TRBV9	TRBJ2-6	ASSPPGTGALLGANVLT
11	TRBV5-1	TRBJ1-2	ASRGQGVEGYT
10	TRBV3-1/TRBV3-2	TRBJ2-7	ASSQDLYEQY
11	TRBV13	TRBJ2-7	ASSTRTIYEQY
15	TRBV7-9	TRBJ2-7	ASSPTLRTYFSYEQY
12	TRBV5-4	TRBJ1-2	ASSIPTGTGGYT
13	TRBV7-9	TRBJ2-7	ASSLGLAGPYEQY
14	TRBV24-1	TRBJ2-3	ATSDSDSLNTDTQY
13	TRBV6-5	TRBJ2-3	ASRRDSLSTDTQY
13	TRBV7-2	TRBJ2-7	ASSSPQGLPYEQY
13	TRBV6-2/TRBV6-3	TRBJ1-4	ASSSVYPSGEKLF
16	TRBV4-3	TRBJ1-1	ASSQDLSGQAHNTEAF
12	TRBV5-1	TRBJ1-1	ASSLTGSNTEAF
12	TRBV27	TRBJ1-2	ASSLNRELRGYT
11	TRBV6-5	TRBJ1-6	ASSLKRDSPLH
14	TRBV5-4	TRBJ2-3	ASSLGTGTSTDTQY
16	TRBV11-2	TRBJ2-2	ASSLRRRGGANTGELF
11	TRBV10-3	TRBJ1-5	ANLDRLPPAQH
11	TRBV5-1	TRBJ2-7	ASSAGFSYEQY
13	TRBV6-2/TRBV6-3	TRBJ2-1	ASSNSGRSNNEQF
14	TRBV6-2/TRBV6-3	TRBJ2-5	ASSYLAGEVQETQY
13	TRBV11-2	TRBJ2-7	ASRAVRGAASEQY